One and the same sample provided the 26 T cell receptor beta chains below, sequenced in a study of memory CD4+ T cells and cytomegalovirus serostatus. The data were produced by immunoSEQ multiplex PCR, yet TCRdb's version contains in-frame clones alone and is incomplete. The sample yields 65,000 to 95,000 clones, around 80% seen once. The sort gate was single viable CD3+CD4+CD8-CD45RO+ cells for memory CD4+ T cells. The sequencing input was memory CD4+ T cells from blood. The receptors were gathered from an adult in good health and CMV-seronegative.

This chain links TRBV29-1 with TRBJ2-4; D ambiguous. V lost 4 bases, J lost 7 bases, and 14 bases lay in between. The length of the CDR3 is 13 residues. Germline V gene sequence: CDR1 SQVTM, CDR2 ANQGSEA. The CDR3 DNA follows: TGCAGCGTTGGCCTTCAGAACAAGAACATTCAGTACTTC. It translates to CSVGLQNKNIQYF.

V is TRBV15 and J is TRBJ1-3; D is unclear. The CDR3 consists of 14 residues. Between the trimmed V and J ends, which lost 4 bases and 0 bases, there was a span of 7 bases. The germline V gene has CDR1 LNHNV and CDR2 YYDKDF (reference sequence). CDR3 protein: CATSNGVSGNTIYF. CDR3 sequence (DNA): TGTGCCACCAGCAACGGGGTCTCTGGAAACACCATATATTTT.

This clone was seen a few times. The V gene is TRBV11-1, the J gene TRBJ2-7, with 8 nucleotides matching TRBD1. The V gene's germline CDR1 is SGHAT and CDR2 FQDESV (reference sequence). This CDR3 region has 15 residues. V gave up 0 bases and J gave up 3 bases; unmatched junction bases: 4. DNA for the CDR3: TGTGCCAGCAGCTTAGCGGGGACAGGAAACTACGAGCAGTACTTC. This translates into CASSLAGTGNYEQYF.

This chain connects TRBV27 to TRBJ2-3, with D unresolved. V was shortened by 2 bases and J by 4 bases, with 10 bases between the two germline ends. Germline V gives CDR1 MNHEY, CDR2 SMNVEV (reference sequence). The CDR3 is 14 amino acids. CDR3 nucleotide sequence: TGTGCCAGCAGTTTACGCATTGGAGCAGATACGCAGTATTTT. This translates into CASSLRIGADTQYF.

This chain joins TRBV27 and TRBJ1-1; no reliable D call. The V end lost 9 bases, the J end lost 4 bases, and 12 bases lay between the germline ends. The CDR3 has 12 amino acids. Germline lookup yields CDR1 MNHEY and CDR2 SMNVEV (reference sequence). The DNA for the CDR3 is TGTGCCAGGCAAGTTTCGGGCACTGAAGCTTTCTTT. Its translation is CARQVSGTEAFF.

The chain employs TRBV30 and TRBJ2-1; D not resolved. This CDR3 spans 13 amino acids. The germline V and J ends were trimmed by 1 base and 8 bases, with 12 bases remaining between them. CDR1 and CDR2 (germline): GTSNPN, SVGIG (reference sequence). CDR3 sequence reads: CAWSGKVLYEQFF. The CDR3 nucleotides read TGTGCCTGGAGTGGTAAAGTCCTCTATGAGCAGTTCTTC.

The gene calls are TRBV5-6 and TRBJ2-7; maybe TRBD2 (6 bases). The germline V gene encodes CDR1 SGHDT and CDR2 YYEEEE. V lost 2 bases to trimming and J lost 0 bases, with 12 bases between them. The CDR3 spans 15 residues. CDR3: CASSFQLGGSYEQYF. As DNA, the CDR3 is TGTGCCAGCAGCTTTCAACTGGGGGGCTCCTACGAGCAGTACTTC.

The chain recombines TRBV6-5 with TRBJ1-6; 9 bases line up with TRBD1. Germline V gene lookup returns CDR1 MNHEY and CDR2 SVGAGI. V was pared by 4 bases and J by 3 bases, with 4 bases of the junction left unmatched. The CDR3 totals 16 residues. The CDR3 protein is CASSLGQGYYNSPLHF. The CDR3 DNA sequence: TGTGCCAGCAGTTTGGGACAGGGCTACTATAATTCACCCCTCCACTTT.

The gene calls are TRBV4-2 and TRBJ1-4, with D perhaps TRBD1 (5 bases). CDR1 is LGHNA and CDR2 is YNFKEQ in the germline V gene. CDR3 length: 14 residues. Between the trimmed V and J ends, which lost 4 bases and 3 bases, there was a span of 9 bases. CDR3 amino acids: CASSRTLSNEKLFF. The CDR3 DNA is TGTGCCAGCAGCCGGACACTTTCTAATGAAAAACTGTTTTTT.

V gene TRBV12-5 combines with J gene TRBJ2-2; D unclear. CDR1 and CDR2 (germline): LGHNT, FRNRAP. The CDR3 consists of 15 residues. The V end lost 0 bases, the J end lost 3 bases, and 8 bases lay between the germline ends. The CDR3 loop is CASGLVLGDTGELFF. CDR3 bases: TGTGCTAGTGGTTTGGTACTGGGTGACACCGGGGAGCTGTTTTTT.

The chain employs TRBV6-1 and TRBJ2-3, with a tentative D call TRBD2 (6 bases). CDR1 MNHNS and CDR2 SASEGT come from the germline V gene. Trimming took 7 bases from V and 5 from J, leaving 10 bases between them. The CDR3 totals 12 residues. DNA of the CDR3: TGTGCCAGCACTGGGCGGGGAGATACGCAGTATTTT. Translating gives CASTGRGDTQYF.

The V and J genes are TRBV19 and TRBJ2-3, with D maybe TRBD1 (5 bases). The ends were cut back, 3 bases at V and 1 base at J, with 11 bases in the middle. CDR1 LNHDA and CDR2 SQIVND come from the germline V gene (reference sequence). The CDR3 covers 15 residues. The CDR3 here is CASSMPGRGTDTQYF. CDR3 DNA sequence: TGTGCCAGTAGTATGCCAGGGCGTGGCACAGATACGCAGTATTTT.

The chain is built from TRBV2 and TRBJ2-2; tentatively, D is TRBD1 (6 bases). The CDR3 has 17 amino acids. V was pared by 7 bases and J by 2 bases, with 20 bases between. Per germline, CDR1 SNHLY and CDR2 FYNNEI. The CDR3: CASIHSRARGNTGELFF. CDR3 bases: TGTGCCAGCATTCATTCGAGGGCCAGGGGTAACACCGGGGAGCTGTTTTTT.

The chain couples TRBV30 to TRBJ1-2; no clear D. V was cut by 0 bases and J by 8 bases, with 13 bases left in between. CDR1 is GTSNPN and CDR2 is SVGIG in the germline V gene (reference sequence). CDR3 length: 13 amino acids. The CDR3 loop reads CAWSVKVLEGYTF. The CDR3 bases are TGTGCCTGGAGTGTAAAGGTATTGGAAGGCTACACCTTC.

The chain recombines TRBV28 with TRBJ1-4; 7 bases line up with TRBD1. The CDR3 is 15 amino acids. CDR1 is MDHEN and CDR2 is SYDVKM in the germline V gene. The trim removed 2 bases at V and 6 bases at J, leaving 6 bases unmatched. The CDR3 region is CASSLRAGGYEKLFF. The CDR3 DNA is TGTGCCAGCAGTTTACGGGCAGGGGGTTATGAAAAACTGTTTTTT.

This sequence joins TRBV6-5 and TRBJ2-7, with D unclear. V was clipped by 1 base and J by 0 bases, with 4 bases between them. CDR1 is MNHEY, CDR2 SVGAGI, per germline. This CDR3 has 13 residues. The CDR3 nucleotides are TGTGCCAGCAGTTACTTGGGCTCCTACGAGCAGTACTTC. It encodes CASSYLGSYEQYF.

The V and J genes are TRBV5-1 and TRBJ1-1; possibly TRBD1 for D (6 bases). V lost 4 bases and J 6 bases, leaving 13 bases between the germline ends. This CDR3 comprises 13 residues. Germline V gene data show CDR1 as SGHRS and CDR2 as YFSETQ. The CDR3 is CASSVTGIAEAFF. The CDR3 nucleotides read TGCGCCAGCAGCGTCACAGGGATAGCTGAAGCTTTCTTT.

The V call is TRBV18, the J call TRBJ1-5, with 10 nucleotides matching TRBD1. V was pared by 0 bases and J by 6 bases, with 5 bases of the junction left unmatched. In germline, CDR1 is KGHSH, CDR2 LQKENI. This CDR3 region has 16 residues. The CDR3 sequence is CASSPPGTGASQPQHF. The CDR3 region has the DNA TGTGCCAGCTCACCACCCGGGACAGGGGCTTCTCAGCCCCAGCATTTT.

This clone was seen a handful of times. The rearrangement uses TRBV5-1 and TRBJ2-2; D not resolved. The CDR3 totals 14 residues. V was cut by 0 bases and J by 1 base, with 4 bases left in between. CDR1 is SGHRS and CDR2 is YFSETQ in the germline V gene. CDR3 sequence: CASSLGLNTGELFF. The CDR3 nucleotides read TGCGCCAGCAGCTTGGGCCTGAACACCGGGGAGCTGTTTTTT. Supplemented by reference TRBV5-1 and TRBJ2-2, the full variable domain reads KAGVTQTPRYLIKTRGQQVTLSCSPISGHRSVSWYQQTPGQGLQFLFEYFSETQRNKGNFPGRFSGRQFSNSRSEMNVSTLELGDSALYLCASSLGLNTGELFFGEGSRLTVL.

The chain joins TRBV7-8 to TRBJ1-2; D gene uncertain. This CDR3 contains 13 residues. Between the trimmed V and J ends, which lost 2 bases and 3 bases, there was a span of 7 bases. Germline V gene lookup returns CDR1 SGHVS and CDR2 FQNEAQ. As DNA, the CDR3 is TGTGCCAGCAGCTTAACTAGGCACTATGGCTACACCTTC. It yields the protein CASSLTRHYGYTF.

The chain has TRBV9 and TRBJ2-7; 7 nucleotides match TRBD2. In germline, CDR1 is SGDLS, CDR2 YYNGEE. The trim removed 4 bases at V and 1 base at J, leaving 5 bases unmatched. This CDR3 contains 14 residues. The CDR3 protein is CASSSGLRSYEQYF. DNA of the CDR3: TGTGCCAGCAGCTCGGGACTACGATCCTACGAGCAGTACTTC.

The CDR3 loop reads CSARVRDGYTF. In DNA, the CDR3 is TGCAGTGCTAGAGTCCGTGATGGCTACACCTTC. V gene TRBV20-1 combines with J gene TRBJ1-2, with no clear D. Germline V gene data show CDR1 as DFQATT and CDR2 as SNEGSKA (reference sequence). This CDR3 spans 11 amino acids. V gave up 1 base and J gave up 6 bases, with 6 bases separating them.

V is TRBV30 and J is TRBJ2-7, with D unresolved. CDR3 length equals 15 residues. The V gene lost 0 bases and the J gene lost 1 base, with 13 bases spanning the gap. Germline CDR1 and CDR2: GTSNPN and SVGIG (reference sequence). CDR3: CAWSVYVGISYEQYF. In DNA form, the CDR3 reads TGTGCCTGGAGTGTATACGTTGGCATATCCTACGAGCAGTACTTC.

J is TRBJ2-6 and V is TRBV7-9; D call uncertain. The CDR3 totals 14 residues. Trimming took off 5 bases at V and 3 bases at J, with 8 bases between the two ends. The germline CDR1 and CDR2 sequences are SEHNR and FQNEAQ (reference sequence). CDR3 amino acids: CASSVLFGANVLTF. The CDR3 DNA follows: TGTGCCAGCAGCGTCCTCTTTGGGGCCAACGTCCTGACTTTC.

The rearrangement joins TRBV7-9 to TRBJ1-6, with D uncertain. V lost 4 bases and J lost 9, with 13 bases in between. The CDR3 loop spans 14 amino acids. Per germline, CDR1 SEHNR and CDR2 FQNEAQ (reference sequence). The CDR3 DNA reads as TGTGCCAGCAGCTCGTCGCTTGGACTTTCACCCCTCCACTTT. The encoded protein is CASSSSLGLSPLHF.

This chain uses TRBV12-5 with TRBJ1-6; D is unresolved. Trimming stripped 6 bases from V and 10 bases from J, with 16 bases between. CDR1 and CDR2 from the germline V gene are LGHNT and FRNRAP. The CDR3 consists of 14 residues. The CDR3 DNA is TGTGCTAGTGGCCCGGAGTCTGTGGCATCACCCCTCCACTTT. Amino acid sequence: CASGPESVASPLHF.